These T cell receptor beta chains were read from a single sample in a study of cytomegalovirus exposure and HLA in healthy donors. Clones were read by immunoSEQ multiplex PCR, and TCRdb kept only the in-frame ones, dropping some. The repertoire holds 85,000 to 120,000 clones, with under 80% as singletons. The sequenced sample consisted of PBMCs. All receptors come from a man aged 55 to 70 in good health and CMV-seronegative. CDR3s leave out the opening cysteine and the closing phenylalanine or tryptophan. The order of the fields is V gene, clone size, J gene, CDR3 protein. Some rows have no size entry. The others give once, few or many, or a class for an expanded clone.

TRBV7-2	.	TRBJ2-5	ASSSRGEVESQY
TRBV6-1	.	TRBJ1-6	ASSQGRSSYNSPLH
TRBV2	.	TRBJ1-4	ASNTLGFNEKLF
TRBV10-1	once	TRBJ2-3	ARRTRLAGQGSDTQY
TRBV4-3	.	TRBJ1-2	ASSQDRGGPRYGYT
TRBV7-2	.	TRBJ2-7	ASSPRSGASSYEQY
TRBV4-2	once	TRBJ1-2	ASSQGMQGNYGYT
TRBV28	.	TRBJ1-2	ASLQESYGYT
TRBV2	.	TRBJ1-4	ASRGPRVNEKLF
TRBV10-3	.	TRBJ2-1	AIRAGGGASYNEQF
TRBV30	.	TRBJ2-7	AWSDDWATTYEQY
TRBV7-2	.	TRBJ1-2	ASSARGQDYGYT
TRBV7-3	.	TRBJ1-5	ASSSDRGEPQH
TRBV28	.	TRBJ1-5	ASSSAGNQPQH
TRBV7-9	.	TRBJ2-1	ASSLLGGTGVSGEQF
TRBV28	.	TRBJ1-2	ASSLIQGNYGYT
TRBV30	.	TRBJ1-2	AWSVQGPNGYT